This T cell receptor (beta chain) was recorded in a study of blood T cell repertoires in COVID-19. On the study more broadly: Researchers got acute and convalescent COVID-19 samples from the United States, Italy and Spain. T cells, B-cell-depleted T cells, or PBMCs provided the cDNA or gDNA that served as material.

Per the original data handling: By means of reference gene primer amplification, nucleated cell counts were estimated. Here immunoSEQ multiplex PCR was the method, and the copy in TCRdb shows in-frame clones only, minus some. V and J calls and clone size are given by that table; D and trimming were obtained from the DNA. The sample has under 450,000 clones; approximately 88% are singletons. Germline V gene sequence: CDR1 SGHTA, CDR2 FQGTGA. The CDR3 spans 16 residues. The ends lost 6 bases at V and 4 bases at J; junction bases unmatched: 10. This chain joins TRBV7-3 and TRBJ2-3; 10 bases map to TRBD1. The sequenced sample consisted of peripheral blood. This receptor was identified in a woman aged 50 to 60 with COVID-19, enrolled during active disease. CDR3 in DNA: TGTGCCAGCAGTTTCCACCCAGGGACAGGGGCAGATACGCAGTATTTT. Translated, it gives CASSFHPGTGADTQYF.